This T cell receptor (beta chain) is from a study of T cells in Graves' hyperthyroidism and ophthalmopathy. Study-wide background: Peripheral blood was drawn at first diagnosis, prior to all treatment.

Study-level results: With a median lead of 6.5 months before onset, the model predicted ophthalmopathy. Blood also showed most of the thyroid clonotypes that were expanded above 0.001.

Amplified TCR beta CDR3 regions came from RNA transcripts. TCR CDR3 regions were first amplified by RT-PCR with HTBI primers. Via MiXCR, TCRdb re-called the multiplex PCR reads, giving one row per CDR3 protein. The sample contains hundreds of thousands of distinct CDR3 sequences, roughly 14% of which appear only once. Patients affected by ophthalmopathy presented a Clinical Activity Score of at least 3, a NOSPECS grade of at least 4, and disease duration below 3 months. This clonotype has at least ten counts. Its target is unknown. Per germline, CDR1 SGDLS and CDR2 YYNGEE. This CDR3 spans 14 amino acids. Trimming took 3 bases from V and 6 from J, leaving 13 bases between them.

J is TRBJ1-5 and V is TRBV9; a possible D gene is TRBD1 (5 bases). Material for sequencing was blood. This receptor was obtained from a woman in her 40s with Graves' ophthalmopathy. The CDR3 DNA reads TGTGCCAGCAGCGCAAGCACGGGGGGTCAGCCCCAGCATTTT. Amino acids: CASSASTGGQPQHF.